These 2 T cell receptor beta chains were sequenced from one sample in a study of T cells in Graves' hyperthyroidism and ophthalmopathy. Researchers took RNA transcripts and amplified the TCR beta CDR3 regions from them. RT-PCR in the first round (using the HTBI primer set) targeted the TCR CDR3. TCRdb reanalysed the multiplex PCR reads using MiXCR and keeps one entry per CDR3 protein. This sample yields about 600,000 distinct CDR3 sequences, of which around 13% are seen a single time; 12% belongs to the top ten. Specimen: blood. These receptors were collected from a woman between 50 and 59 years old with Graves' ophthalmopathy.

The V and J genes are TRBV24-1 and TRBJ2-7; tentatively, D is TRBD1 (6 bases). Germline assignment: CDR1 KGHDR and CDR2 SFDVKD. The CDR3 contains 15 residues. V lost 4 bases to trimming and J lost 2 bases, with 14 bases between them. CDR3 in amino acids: CATSDTTGLTYEQYF. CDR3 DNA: TGTGCCACCAGTGACACCACAGGGTTGACCTACGAGCAGTACTTC.

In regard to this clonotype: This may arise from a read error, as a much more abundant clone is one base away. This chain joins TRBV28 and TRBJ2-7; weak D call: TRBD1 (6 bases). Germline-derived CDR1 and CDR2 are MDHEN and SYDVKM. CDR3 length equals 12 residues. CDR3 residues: CAGRGDSDEQYF. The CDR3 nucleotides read TGTGCCGGCAGGGGTGACAGTGACGAGCAGTACTTC.